These 20 T cell receptor beta chains were all obtained from the same sample, sequenced in a study of blood T cell repertoires in COVID-19. Clones were sequenced by immunoSEQ multiplex PCR, and TCRdb holds only the in-frame ones, with some missing. The table includes 150,000 to 200,000 clones, around 85% detected once. The sequenced material came from peripheral blood. These receptors were obtained from a human donor with acute or convalescent COVID-19. The donor label of this sample is uncertain.

This clone was observed a handful of times. The rearrangement joins TRBV3-1 (or the pseudogene TRBV3-2) to TRBJ1-1; 10 bases match TRBD1. Germline lookup yields CDR1 LGHDT and CDR2 YNNKEL (reference sequence). This CDR3 spans 15 amino acids. Unmatched junction bases numbered 8, after V lost 3 bases and J lost 7 bases. CDR3 DNA sequence: TGTGCCAGCAGCCAGACAGGGGGCGAAAGGGGTGAAGCTTTCTTT. Residues: CASSQTGGERGEAFF.

The V call is TRBV7-3, the J call TRBJ1-3, with 7 bases lining up with TRBD1. V lost 3 bases and J lost 1; bases outside the gene matches: 3. The CDR3 length is 15 residues. Germline V gene sequence: CDR1 SGHTA, CDR2 FQGTGA. The CDR3 is CASSFTGQSGNTIYF. CDR3 nucleotides: TGTGCCAGCAGCTTTACGGGACAGTCTGGAAACACCATATATTTT.

V and J are TRBV5-1 and TRBJ1-4, with 8 positions matching TRBD1. V lost 0 bases to trimming and J lost 8 bases; unmatched junction nucleotides: 3. The CDR3 covers 14 residues. Per the germline V gene, CDR1 is SGHRS and CDR2 is YFSETQ. The CDR3: CASSLGTGQEKLFF. The CDR3 coding sequence is TGCGCCAGCAGCTTGGGGACAGGGCAAGAAAAACTGTTTTTT.

V and J are TRBV1 and TRBJ1-2. TRBV1 is annotated as a pseudogene. This CDR3 has 14 amino acids. The CDR3 protein is CTSSQVNTGGGYTF. The CDR3 DNA sequence: TGCACCAGCAGCCAAGTAAACACCGGAGGTGGCTACACCTTC.

This clone has just one count. The chain joins TRBV4-3 to TRBJ1-1; no reliable D call. The CDR3 sequence is 15 residues long. V lost 1 base to trimming and J lost 0 bases, with 9 bases between them. In germline, CDR1 is LGHNA, CDR2 YSLEER. DNA for the CDR3: TGCGCCAGCAGCCAAGTGGGAGCTGTGAACACTGAAGCTTTCTTT. Protein: CASSQVGAVNTEAFF.

The V call is TRBV5-1, the J call TRBJ2-7, with 8 bases fitting TRBD1. The CDR3 is 15 residues long. The trim removed 2 bases at V and 2 bases at J, leaving 6 bases unmatched. Germline values: CDR1 SGHRS, CDR2 YFSETQ. This chain's CDR3 is CASSFLQGGPYEQYF. The CDR3 DNA sequence: TGCGCCAGCAGCTTCTTACAGGGGGGTCCCTACGAGCAGTACTTC.

CDR3 loop: CASSPRLAGGRGTDTQYF. CDR3 in DNA: TGCGCCAGCAGCCCCCGACTAGCGGGGGGGCGGGGGACAGATACGCAGTATTTT. The chain recombines TRBV5-1 with TRBJ2-3, with 14 bases lining up with TRBD2. Trimming removed 4 bases from V and 3 bases from J; junction bases left unmatched: 10. CDR3 size: 18 residues. Germline V gene data show CDR1 as SGHRS and CDR2 as YFSETQ.

The rearrangement uses TRBV5-1 and TRBJ2-3, with TRBD2 matching 7 bases. Germline V gene sequence: CDR1 SGHRS, CDR2 YFSETQ. The CDR3 runs to 15 residues. With V trimmed by 2 bases and J by 1 base, 4 bases remained unmatched. As DNA, the CDR3 is TGCGCCAGCAGCTTTACTAGCGTTGGCACAGATACGCAGTATTTT. This gives the protein CASSFTSVGTDTQYF. Based on the CDR3 plus reference TRBV5-1 and TRBJ2-3, the full variable domain is KAGVTQTPRYLIKTRGQQVTLSCSPISGHRSVSWYQQTPGQGLQFLFEYFSETQRNKGNFPGRFSGRQFSNSRSEMNVSTLELGDSALYLCASSFTSVGTDTQYFGPGTRLTVL.

This clone has a handful of counts. The gene calls are TRBV6-6 and TRBJ1-1; perhaps TRBD1 as D (6 bases). The germline V and J ends were trimmed by 10 bases and 3 bases, with 21 bases remaining between them. This CDR3 has 15 amino acids. Germline CDR1 is MNHNY and CDR2 is SVGAGI (reference sequence). CDR3 loop: CATSSIRDRHTEAFF. For the CDR3, the DNA is TGTGCCACTTCCTCGATAAGAGACAGGCACACTGAAGCTTTCTTT.

This clone was detected a few times. The V gene is TRBV7-6, the J gene TRBJ1-4; 11 bases fit TRBD1. Germline V CDR1 and CDR2: SGHVS, FNYEAQ. The CDR3 sequence is 18 residues long. The junction had 12 bases not matched to a gene; V was cut back by 2 bases and J by 7 bases. The CDR3 nucleotides read TGTGCCAGCAGCTTAATACAAGGACAGGGGGCAAATGGTGAAAAACTGTTTTTT. Its translation: CASSLIQGQGANGEKLFF.

V and J are TRBV10-3 and TRBJ2-3; a weak D match, TRBD2 (5 bases). Germline assignment: CDR1 ENHRY and CDR2 SYGVKD. Trimming removed 6 bases at V and 1 base at J, with 14 bases between. This CDR3 spans 15 amino acids. The CDR3 region is CAISITSGGTDTQYF. Here the CDR3 DNA reads TGTGCCATCAGCATAACTAGTGGAGGCACAGATACGCAGTATTTT.

This sequence joins TRBV27 and TRBJ1-1; perhaps TRBD1 as D (5 bases). Trimming pared 2 bases from V and 4 bases from J, leaving 11 bases between. Per the germline V gene, CDR1 is MNHEY and CDR2 is SMNVEV (reference sequence). The CDR3 is 14 residues long. The CDR3 here is CASSLGAWSTEAFF. The DNA of the CDR3 is TGTGCCAGCAGTTTAGGGGCATGGAGCACTGAAGCTTTCTTT.

This clone has a handful of counts. V usage is TRBV5-4 and J usage is TRBJ2-3; 9 bases line up with TRBD2. V shed 10 bases and J 1 base; nucleotides not matched to a gene: 10. Germline-derived CDR1 and CDR2 are SGHNT and YYREEE (reference sequence). The CDR3 covers 15 residues. CDR3 in amino acids: CALRAGGPGTDTQYF. The CDR3 bases are TGTGCCCTCCGGGCGGGGGGGCCCGGCACAGATACGCAGTATTTT.

The V call is TRBV30, the J call TRBJ1-2; perhaps TRBD1 as D (6 bases). The germline gives CDR1 GTSNPN, CDR2 SVGIG (reference sequence). Trimming pared 3 bases from V and 2 bases from J, leaving 10 bases between. The CDR3 totals 13 residues. The CDR3 sequence: CAWSKDSNYGYTF. CDR3 bases: TGTGCCTGGAGCAAGGACAGCAACTATGGCTACACCTTC.

V usage is TRBV9 and J usage is TRBJ1-1, with D possibly TRBD1 on 6 matching bases. The CDR3 spans 18 residues. V shed 0 bases and J shed 4 bases, with 22 bases lying between them. CDR1 is SGDLS and CDR2 is YYNGEE in the germline V gene. CDR3 residues: CASSVAMTQGKGVTEAFF. Here the CDR3 DNA reads TGTGCCAGCAGCGTAGCGATGACTCAGGGGAAAGGGGTCACTGAAGCTTTCTTT.

This rearrangement joins TRBV28 to TRBJ1-1; 7 nucleotides align to TRBD1. The V and J ends lost 6 bases and 5 bases, in that order; junction bases with no gene match: 12. The CDR3 consists of 15 residues. Germline V gives CDR1 MDHEN, CDR2 SYDVKM. The CDR3 DNA reads as TGTGCCAGCAGCACTTCTGACAGGGTAAGGACTGAAGCTTTCTTT. It yields the protein CASSTSDRVRTEAFF.

J is TRBJ1-2 and V is TRBV5-4, with TRBD1 matching over 7 bases. The CDR3 loop spans 16 amino acids. Looked up from germline, CDR1 is SGHNT and CDR2 is YYREEE (reference sequence). V lost 4 bases to trimming and J lost 3 bases; unmatched junction nucleotides: 12. The CDR3 loop reads CASSKLGTVDDYGYTF. CDR3 coding DNA: TGTGCCAGCAGCAAACTAGGGACAGTAGATGACTATGGCTACACCTTC.

The chain joins TRBV29-1 to TRBJ1-4; 9 bases fit TRBD1. Germline V lookup: CDR1 SQVTM, CDR2 ANQGSEA. The CDR3 is 14 residues long. The ends lost 3 bases at V and 4 bases at J; junction bases unmatched: 3. CDR3 sequence: CSVEGTGNNEKLFF. The DNA for the CDR3 is TGCAGCGTTGAGGGGACAGGGAATAATGAAAAACTGTTTTTT.

The V gene is TRBV21-1, the J gene TRBJ2-3; TRBD1, as called in the table, went unchecked against the DNA. TRBV21-1 is a pseudogene. The CDR3 runs to 15 residues. The CDR3 nucleotides are TGTGCCAGCAGCAAAGCAGGGGTCCACACAGATACGCAGTATTTT. Its protein product is CASSKAGVHTDTQYF.

The chain uses TRBV3-1 (or the pseudogene TRBV3-2) and TRBJ1-2; D is uncertain. V dropped 1 base and J dropped 8 bases, with 11 bases sitting between them. The CDR3 has 13 residues. CDR1 and CDR2 (germline): LGHDT, YNNKEL (reference sequence). CDR3 loop: CASSQGRVRGYTF. CDR3 coding DNA: TGTGCCAGCAGCCAAGGGAGGGTCCGCGGCTACACCTTC.